This T cell receptor beta chain appears in the sequencing data of a study of cytomegalovirus exposure and HLA in healthy donors. Study background: A subsequent analysis stated that the 120 or so validation repertoires were run on the same platform as the approximately 700 first-cohort repertoires. Study conclusions and caveats: CMV antigen specificity was confirmed in vitro for a few CMV-associated chains. Reports showed the classifier diagnosing cytomegalovirus status with high specificity and sensitivity.

The donors belonged to the approximately 120-subject validation cohort, separate from the roughly 700-subject first cohort. About this clone: What it binds is unknown.

Libraries were prepared by immunoSEQ multiplex PCR; TCRdb keeps only in-frame clonotypes and omits some of them. The sample carries 120,000 to 150,000 clones, around 90% recorded once. The CDR3 extends over 13 amino acids. Germline values: CDR1 SNHLY, CDR2 FYNNEI. Unmatched junction bases numbered 2, after V lost 5 bases and J lost 2 bases. The receptor's source is a man aged 18 to 29 in good health and CMV-seropositive. Sequenced material: PBMCs. J is TRBJ2-5 and V is TRBV2; 7 bases line up with TRBD1. The CDR3 bases are TGTGCCAGCAGTCGGGACAGTCAAGAGACCCAGTACTTC. Translation gives CASSRDSQETQYF.